The 15 T cell receptor beta chains given below trace back to one sample, sequenced in a study of tumor-infiltrating lymphocytes in primary liver carcinoma. A primer in the constant region served to generate TCR beta cDNA from 450 to 650 ng of total RNA. Generation of the TCR beta libraries relied on three nested multiplex PCR rounds using slightly modified ARM-PCR. The opening two PCR rounds, roughly 11 cycles each, paired TRBV1-TRBV30 forward primers with a C-beta reverse primer. In TCRdb, the multiplex PCR reads were re-called with MiXCR into one record per CDR3 protein. The sample contains 300,000 to 400,000 distinct CDR3 sequences, roughly two thirds of which appear only once. Alongside blood RNA obtained from unsorted whole blood, germline DNA was also extracted. Input material: peripheral blood. The receptor set was obtained from a middle-aged man with primary liver carcinoma and hepatitis B virus infection.

This chain joins TRBV11-2 and TRBJ2-3, with 11 bases lining up with TRBD2. V shed 6 bases, J shed 5 bases, and the junction held 10 bases outside the gene matches. Germline loops: CDR1 SGHAT, CDR2 FQNNGV. The CDR3 contains 16 residues. This CDR3 reads CASRTGSGRARDTQYF. In DNA, the CDR3 is TGTGCCAGCAGAACGGGTAGCGGGAGGGCGAGAGATACGCAGTATTTT.

This clonotype turned up a few times. The chain combines TRBV5-4 with TRBJ2-7, with 10 nucleotides matching TRBD2. After removal of 0 bases from V and 4 bases from J, the junction contained 4 bases not matched to a gene. Looked up from germline, CDR1 is SGHNT and CDR2 is YYREEE (reference sequence). CDR3 length: 15 amino acids. The CDR3 loop reads CASSLGSSGSYEQYF. CDR3 coding DNA: TGTGCCAGCAGCTTGGGGTCTAGCGGGAGTTACGAGCAGTACTTC.

The chain is built from TRBV7-8 and TRBJ2-3; a weak D match, TRBD2 (5 bases). Germline V lookup: CDR1 SGHVS, CDR2 FQNEAQ. Deletions cut 5 bases from V and 6 bases from J, with 18 bases between. This CDR3 spans 15 amino acids. The CDR3 nucleotides are TGTGCCAGCAGCCCAGGTGCAAGATCGGGGGATACGCAGTATTTT. Translating it yields CASSPGARSGDTQYF.

V gene TRBV12-3 or TRBV12-4 combines with J gene TRBJ1-1; D is possibly TRBD1 (5 bases). Trimming left V 4 bases short and J 10 bases short, with 13 bases between. The CDR3 runs 12 residues. The CDR3 DNA reads TGTGCCAGCAGTTGGTGGCAGGGCCGAGCTTTCTTT. Translated, it gives CASSWWQGRAFF.

CDR3 coding DNA: TGTGCCAGCAGCCTAGGGGACCAGTACGAGCAGTACTTC. As protein: CASSLGDQYEQYF. The rearrangement uses TRBV11-1 and TRBJ2-7; TRBD1 or TRBD2 may be the D gene (5 bases each). The CDR3 contains 13 residues. From germline, CDR1 is SGHAT and CDR2 FQDESV (reference sequence). Trimming shortened V by 5 bases and J by 4 bases, and 12 bases separated the two germline ends. The complete variable domain, with remaining parts taken from reference TRBV11-1 and TRBJ2-7, reads EAEVAQSPRYKITEKSQAVAFWCDPISGHATLYWYRQILGQGPELLVQFQDESVVDDSQLPKDRFSAERLKGVDSTLKIQPAELGDSAMYLCASSLGDQYEQYFGPGTRLTVT.

The genes are TRBV29-1 and TRBJ2-1; D gene ambiguous. The CDR3 loop spans 15 amino acids. In germline, CDR1 is SQVTM, CDR2 ANQGSEA. V lost 1 base, J lost 7 bases, and 17 bases lay in between. The CDR3 DNA sequence: TGCAGCGTTGAAGTTACGACCACAAACCCAAATGAGCAGTTCTTC. The encoded protein is CSVEVTTTNPNEQFF.

Details on this clonotype: One junction end disagrees with the germline gene, perhaps due to a read error. The chain employs TRBV24-1 and TRBJ2-1, with TRBD2 identical over 9 bases. The CDR3 has 17 amino acids. Germline CDR1 and CDR2: KGHDR and SFDVKD. The CDR3 DNA follows: TGTGCCACCAGTGATTTGCAAGAGACTAGCGGCATTAATGGGCAGTTCTTC. This translates into CATSDLQETSGINGQFF.

This clonotype was observed many times. The chain employs TRBV4-1 and TRBJ1-2; no clear D. V was pared by 0 bases and J by 8 bases, with 16 bases between. Per the germline V gene, CDR1 is MGHRA and CDR2 is YSYEKL. The CDR3 consists of 15 residues. Here the CDR3 reads CASSQDVGPTEGYTF. The CDR3 nucleotides are TGCGCCAGCAGCCAAGATGTCGGACCCACTGAAGGCTACACCTTC.

V gene TRBV28 combines with J gene TRBJ2-7, with D possibly TRBD1 on 5 matching bases. The length of the CDR3 is 14 residues. Trimming removed 4 bases from V and 2 bases from J, with 12 bases in between. In germline, CDR1 is MDHEN, CDR2 SYDVKM. CDR3 coding DNA: TGTGCCAGCAGTTCCCAACAGGAACCCTACGAGCAGTACTTC. Protein sequence: CASSSQQEPYEQYF.

Concerning this clonotype: A read error is possible here, since a much larger clone lies one base away. The J gene is TRBJ1-2, the V gene TRBV10-3; the match to TRBD1 covers 8 bases. The V and J ends lost 11 bases and 7 bases, in that order; junction bases with no gene match: 6. Per germline, CDR1 ENHRY and CDR2 SYGVKD. There are 11 residues in the CDR3. The CDR3 nucleotides are TGTGCCCAGCAGGGGGCTTTTGGCTACACCTTC. Protein product: CAQQGAFGYTF.

A word on this clonotype: This may be a read error: a much more frequent sequence differs by one nucleotide. The chain has TRBV6-5 and TRBJ2-1; unclear D gene. The V gene's germline CDR1 is MNHEY and CDR2 SVGAGI. The length of the CDR3 is 16 residues. This CDR3 reads CDSSYLWPPGFNEQFF. The CDR3 coding sequence is TGTGACAGCAGTTACCTGTGGCCGCCTGGTTTCAATGAGCAGTTCTTC.

Remarks on this clonotype: Given a much more abundant clone one base away, this may be a read error. The chain's CDR3 is CASSCQTDTQYF. In nucleotides, the CDR3 is TGTGCCAGCAGTTGCCAGACAGATACGCAGTATTTT. The chain couples TRBV6-2 or TRBV6-3 to TRBJ2-3; D gene ambiguous. This CDR3 contains 12 residues. Deletions cut 4 bases from V and 3 bases from J, with 5 bases between. Germline loops: CDR1 MNHEY, CDR2 SVGEGT.

This clonotype was counted at least ten times. The chain carries TRBV29-1 and TRBJ2-5, with TRBD2 matching 13 bases. V dropped 4 bases and J dropped 1; count of bases not matched to a gene: 6. The CDR3 runs 16 residues. Germline V gives CDR1 SQVTM, CDR2 ANQGSEA. In DNA form, the CDR3 reads TGCAGCGTTGGAAGGGGACTAGCGGGACTCCAAGAGACCCAGTACTTC. Its translation: CSVGRGLAGLQETQYF. Together with reference TRBV29-1 and TRBJ2-5, the CDR3 gives the full variable domain: SAVISQKPSRDICQRGTSLTIQCQVDSQVTMMFWYRQQPGQSLTLIATANQGSEATYESGFVIDKFPISRPNLTFSTLTVSNMSPEDSSIYLCSVGRGLAGLQETQYFGPGTRLLVL.

To note about this clonotype: The junction differs from germline at one of its ends, possibly a read error. The CDR3 DNA reads TGTGTCATCAGTGAGGAAATTTTTTCCGGGATCCTTCAAGAGACCCAGTACTTC. As protein: CVISEEIFSGILQETQYF. V gene TRBV10-3 combines with J gene TRBJ2-5; a possible D gene is TRBD2 (5 bases). The V gene's germline CDR1 is ENHRY and CDR2 SYGVKD. The CDR3 runs 18 residues.

The rearrangement joins TRBV7-8 to TRBJ2-3; no firm D call. CDR3 size: 15 residues. V was trimmed by 2 bases and J by 1 base, leaving 10 bases between them. Looked up from germline, CDR1 is SGHVS and CDR2 is FQNEAQ. The CDR3 reads CASSLIPGGTDTQYF. DNA of the CDR3: TGTGCCAGCAGCTTAATTCCCGGTGGCACAGATACGCAGTATTTT. Using reference TRBV7-8 and TRBJ2-3 for the parts outside the CDR3, the full variable domain is GAGVSQSPRYKVAKRGQDVALRCDPISGHVSLFWYQQALGQGPEFLTYFQNEAQLDKSGLPSDRFFAERPEGSVSTLKIQRTQQEDSAVYLCASSLIPGGTDTQYFGPGTRLTVL.